This T cell receptor beta chain was profiled in a study of cytomegalovirus exposure and HLA in healthy donors. Study findings and constraints: From TCR beta sequences, most subjects' HLA-A and HLA-B alleles were reportedly predicted accurately. Most sequenced TCRs were rare (though some public TCRs occurred in many donors).

CDR1 and CDR2 from the germline V gene are MNHEY and SVGAGI. V shed 5 bases and J shed 11 bases, with 24 bases lying between them. The CDR3 contains 15 residues. The PCR used 60 Vbeta and 13 Jbeta primers. Only in-frame clones appear in the TCRdb table, and some are missing; sequencing was by immunoSEQ multiplex PCR. The repertoire consists of about 130,000 clones, with about three quarters occurring once and the leading ten covering approximately 1.5%. A single count supports this clone. Its antigen is unknown. Material: PBMCs. The chain employs TRBV6-5 and TRBJ1-1; D perhaps matches TRBD1 (6 bases). The clonotype was recovered from a woman under 30 in good health and CMV-seronegative. In DNA form, the CDR3 reads TGTGCCAGCAGTCCCCGGGACACCTTTTTAGTCTCGGCTTTCTTT. It translates to CASSPRDTFLVSAFF.